These T cell receptor beta chains were read from a single sample in a study of T-cell memory formation after mild COVID-19. TCRdb reprocessed the 5' RACE reads via MiXCR and lists one record per CDR3 protein. The sample includes some 160,000 distinct CDR3 sequences, about an eighth seen only once; the top ten take approximately 3.5%. The sequenced material came from PBMCs or a T cell subset sorted from them (not recorded which). The receptor source for this set is a man aged 18 to 29 who had mild COVID-19 (a few samples of this study predate the infection). Cell type and time point are not known. Each CDR3 is given with its conserved first and last residue. Clone size is shown for a subset of rows, as once, few, many or a class of expanded clone.

cdr3_aa: CASSPDRGQRGYTF; v_call: TRBV12-3/TRBV12-4; clone_size: few; j_call: TRBJ1-2
cdr3_aa: CASSYTWTSGGALDTQYF; v_call: TRBV6-5; clone_size: few; j_call: TRBJ2-3
cdr3_aa: CASSETGTAEKLFF; v_call: TRBV5-1; clone_size: few; j_call: TRBJ1-4
cdr3_aa: CASSLEYNYNEQFF; v_call: TRBV7-2; clone_size: NA; j_call: TRBJ2-1
cdr3_aa: CASSLVSGHSSYNSPLHF; v_call: TRBV4-3; clone_size: NA; j_call: TRBJ1-6
cdr3_aa: CASSHPNTDTQYF; v_call: TRBV4-1; clone_size: NA; j_call: TRBJ2-3
cdr3_aa: CASRRGGTDTQYF; v_call: TRBV6-6; clone_size: NA; j_call: TRBJ2-3
cdr3_aa: CASREQGIGYEQYF; v_call: TRBV5-1; clone_size: few; j_call: TRBJ2-7
cdr3_aa: CASILSGDRGYTF; v_call: TRBV5-5; clone_size: few; j_call: TRBJ1-2
cdr3_aa: CASSLDPYEQYF; v_call: TRBV2; clone_size: few; j_call: TRBJ2-7
cdr3_aa: CASSLLSDSPLHF; v_call: TRBV7-9; clone_size: NA; j_call: TRBJ1-6
cdr3_aa: CSARFFRQLNNIQYF; v_call: TRBV20-1; clone_size: few; j_call: TRBJ2-4
cdr3_aa: CASRAGGASLGEQYF; v_call: TRBV5-1; clone_size: few; j_call: TRBJ2-7
cdr3_aa: CASSDPRDRNTQPQHF; v_call: TRBV12-3/TRBV12-4; clone_size: NA; j_call: TRBJ1-5
cdr3_aa: CASSLQGSDNEQFF; v_call: TRBV12-3/TRBV12-4; clone_size: NA; j_call: TRBJ2-1
cdr3_aa: CASRRPSGSTDTQYF; v_call: TRBV6-6; clone_size: NA; j_call: TRBJ2-3
cdr3_aa: CASSFFGGSNQPQHF; v_call: TRBV5-1; clone_size: few; j_call: TRBJ1-5
cdr3_aa: CSAFLDRANTEAFF; v_call: TRBV20-1; clone_size: few; j_call: TRBJ1-1
cdr3_aa: CASSQGPGNPYNEQFF; v_call: TRBV4-1; clone_size: few; j_call: TRBJ2-1
cdr3_aa: CASTPTRSGNTIYF; v_call: TRBV12-3/TRBV12-4; clone_size: few; j_call: TRBJ1-3
cdr3_aa: CASSRIVPYEQFF; v_call: TRBV6-2/TRBV6-3; clone_size: few; j_call: TRBJ2-1
cdr3_aa: CSARDAGGTQETQYF; v_call: TRBV20-1; clone_size: few; j_call: TRBJ2-5
cdr3_aa: CASSRSGAFGNTEAFF; v_call: TRBV5-1; clone_size: NA; j_call: TRBJ1-1
cdr3_aa: CASSQDTTNTGELFF; v_call: TRBV4-3; clone_size: few; j_call: TRBJ2-2
cdr3_aa: CASSLGLVGGGNRQFF; v_call: TRBV7-3; clone_size: NA; j_call: TRBJ2-1
cdr3_aa: CASSYDRDSGELFF; v_call: TRBV6-5; clone_size: NA; j_call: TRBJ2-2
cdr3_aa: CASSPGRLTDTQYF; v_call: TRBV4-2; clone_size: NA; j_call: TRBJ2-3
cdr3_aa: CASSRTGGPGETQYF; v_call: TRBV4-2; clone_size: few; j_call: TRBJ2-5
cdr3_aa: CASSLFTDTQYF; v_call: TRBV7-2; clone_size: NA; j_call: TRBJ2-3
cdr3_aa: CASSLGQAPGNTIYF; v_call: TRBV7-2; clone_size: NA; j_call: TRBJ1-3
cdr3_aa: CASSYHGTGHGYTF; v_call: TRBV28; clone_size: few; j_call: TRBJ1-2
cdr3_aa: CASREANTGELFF; v_call: TRBV4-2; clone_size: few; j_call: TRBJ2-2
cdr3_aa: CASSLIQGTEAFF; v_call: TRBV7-3; clone_size: NA; j_call: TRBJ1-1
cdr3_aa: CSALRGGSASETQYF; v_call: TRBV20-1; clone_size: many; j_call: TRBJ2-5
cdr3_aa: CASTRSWAIRETQYF; v_call: TRBV12-3/TRBV12-4; clone_size: NA; j_call: TRBJ2-5
cdr3_aa: CASSPLLRAGTDSGANVLTF; v_call: TRBV18; clone_size: many; j_call: TRBJ2-6